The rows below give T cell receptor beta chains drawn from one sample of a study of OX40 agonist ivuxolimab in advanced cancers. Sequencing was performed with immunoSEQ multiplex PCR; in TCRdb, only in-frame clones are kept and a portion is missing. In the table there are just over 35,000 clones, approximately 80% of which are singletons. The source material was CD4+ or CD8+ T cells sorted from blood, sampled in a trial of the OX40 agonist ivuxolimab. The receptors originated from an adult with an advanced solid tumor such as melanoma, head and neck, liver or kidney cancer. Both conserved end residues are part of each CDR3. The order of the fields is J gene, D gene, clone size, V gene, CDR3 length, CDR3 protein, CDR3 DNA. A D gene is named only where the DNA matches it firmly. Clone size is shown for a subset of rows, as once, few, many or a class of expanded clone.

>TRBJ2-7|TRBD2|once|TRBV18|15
CASSQTLAGDYEQYF
TGTGCCAGCTCACAAACACTAGCGGGAGACTACGAGCAGTACTTC
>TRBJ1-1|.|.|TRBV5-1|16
CASSLTGLLGNTEAFF
TGCGCCAGCAGCTTGACAGGGCTCCTGGGGAACACTGAAGCTTTCTTT
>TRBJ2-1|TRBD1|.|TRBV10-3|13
CAISLQGYNEQFF
TGTGCCATCAGTCTACAGGGGTACAATGAGCAGTTCTTC
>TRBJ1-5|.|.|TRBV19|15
CASSIEGRYDQPQHF
TGTGCCAGTAGTATCGAGGGCAGGTACGATCAGCCCCAGCATTTT
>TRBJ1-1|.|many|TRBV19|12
CASRQGYTEAFF
TGTGCCAGTAGACAGGGATACACTGAAGCTTTCTTT
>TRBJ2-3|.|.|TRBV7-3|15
CASSSQATGTDTQYF
TGTGCCAGCAGCAGCCAGGCGACGGGCACAGATACGCAGTATTTT
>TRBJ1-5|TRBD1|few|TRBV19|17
CASSRRDRGRSEQPQHF
TGTGCCAGTAGTAGAAGGGACAGGGGGCGCTCAGAGCAGCCCCAGCATTTT
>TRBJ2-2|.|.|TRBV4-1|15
CASSPHRGNTGELFF
TGCGCCAGCAGCCCCCATCGGGGAAACACCGGGGAGCTGTTTTTT
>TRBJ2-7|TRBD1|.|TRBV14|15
CASSHPGTGAYEQYF
TGTGCCAGCAGCCACCCCGGGACAGGGGCCTACGAGCAGTACTTC
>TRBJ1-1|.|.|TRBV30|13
CAWSVWGDTEAFF
TGTGCCTGGAGTGTCTGGGGGGACACTGAAGCTTTCTTT
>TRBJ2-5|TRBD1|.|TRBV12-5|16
CASGPPNRQGAVTEYF
TGTGCTAGTGGTCCCCCAAACAGGCAGGGGGCGGTAACGGAGTACTTC